This T cell receptor beta chain is drawn from a study of pediatric ulcerative colitis. One to two pinch biopsies were taken from the rectum during colonoscopy. The protocol was immunoSEQ multiplex PCR, while the TCRdb copy is restricted to in-frame clones and leaves out a portion. The table shows over 45,000 clones, with about 79% occurring only once. V lost 1 base and J lost 5; bases outside the gene matches: 5. The CDR3 sequence is 15 residues long. Germline-derived CDR1 and CDR2 are LGHNA and YSLEER. This chain uses TRBV4-3 with TRBJ2-3, with 8 bases that match TRBD2. Sample: gut tissue. The sequence derives from a girl aged 5 to 17 with moderate ulcerative colitis. Here the CDR3 DNA reads TGCGCCAGCAGCCAAGCGGCGGGGGGTTTAGATACGCAGTATTTT. It yields the protein CASSQAAGGLDTQYF.